This record concerns one T cell receptor (beta chain) sequence. Its antigen is unidentified. The data were obtained in a study of T cell clonotyping in hematopoietic cell transplantation. General study results and limits: Few recipient clonotypes overlapped donors; over 97% were de novo at given depth. Recipient TCR diversity dropped after transplant; expanded clonotypes rose from day 30 to 180. Higher Inverse Simpson Index values in graft donor and pretransplant recipient predicted broader posttransplant TCR diversity.

Germline CDR1 reads MDHEN; CDR2 reads SYDVKM. The V end was cut by 5 bases, the J end by 5 bases, with 12 bases between. The CDR3 is made up of 13 amino acids. Clones were read by immunoSEQ multiplex PCR, and TCRdb kept only the in-frame ones, dropping some. The sample yields fewer than 30,000 clones, almost 96% seen once. V gene TRBV28 combines with J gene TRBJ1-2; tentative D call: TRBD1 (6 bases). The sequencing input was peripheral blood mononuclear cells. The source of this sequence is a man aged 50 or older in good health. Some clones in this sample may be carry-over from other donors' samples. The CDR3 coding sequence is TGTGCCAGCAGTAAACAGGGCCCGTATGGCTACACCTTC. It translates to CASSKQGPYGYTF.